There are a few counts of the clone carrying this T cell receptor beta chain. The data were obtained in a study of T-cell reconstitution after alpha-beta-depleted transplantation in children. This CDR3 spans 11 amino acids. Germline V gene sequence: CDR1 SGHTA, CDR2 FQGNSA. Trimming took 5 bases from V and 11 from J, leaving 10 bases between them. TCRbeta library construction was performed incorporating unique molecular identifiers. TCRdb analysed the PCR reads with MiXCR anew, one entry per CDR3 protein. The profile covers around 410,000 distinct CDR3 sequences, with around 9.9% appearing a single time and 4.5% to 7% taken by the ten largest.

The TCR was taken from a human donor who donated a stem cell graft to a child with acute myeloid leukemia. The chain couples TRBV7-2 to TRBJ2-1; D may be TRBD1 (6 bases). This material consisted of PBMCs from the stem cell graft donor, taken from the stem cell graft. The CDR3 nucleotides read TGTGCCAGCAGCGTCGGGACAAAGCAGTTCTTC. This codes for CASSVGTKQFF.